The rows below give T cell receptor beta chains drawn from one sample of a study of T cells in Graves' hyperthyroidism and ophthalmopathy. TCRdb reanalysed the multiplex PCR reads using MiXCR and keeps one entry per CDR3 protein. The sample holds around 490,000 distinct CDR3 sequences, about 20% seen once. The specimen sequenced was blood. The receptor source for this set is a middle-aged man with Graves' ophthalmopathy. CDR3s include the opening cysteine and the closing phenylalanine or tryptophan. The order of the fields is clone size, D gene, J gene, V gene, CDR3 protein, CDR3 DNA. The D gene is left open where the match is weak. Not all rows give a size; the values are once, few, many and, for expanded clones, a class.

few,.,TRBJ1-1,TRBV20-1,CGCPGRGVTEAFF,TGCGGGTGCCCGGGGAGGGGAGTGACTGAAGCTTTCTTT
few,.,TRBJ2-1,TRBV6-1,CASTPTSGTGAGEQFF,TGTGCCAGCACTCCTACCTCCGGGACTGGGGCTGGTGAGCAGTTCTTC
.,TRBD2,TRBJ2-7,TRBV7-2,CASTKFGLEAYEQYF,TGTGCCAGCACAAAGTTTGGACTAGAGGCCTACGAGCAGTACTTC
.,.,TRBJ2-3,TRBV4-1,CASSQGRKDTQYF,TGCGCCAGCAGCCAAGGAAGAAAAGATACGCAGTATTTT
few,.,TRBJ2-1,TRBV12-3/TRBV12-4,CASSQGSWQFF,TGTGCCAGCAGCCAAGGGAGCTGGCAGTTCTTC
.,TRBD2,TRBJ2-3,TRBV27,CASKRGPVTDTQYF,TGTGCCAGCAAGCGGGGTCCCGTCACAGATACGCAGTATTTT
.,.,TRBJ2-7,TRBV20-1,CSARDLERATAYEQYF,TGCAGTGCTAGAGACCTTGAGAGGGCGACGGCCTACGAGCAGTACTTC
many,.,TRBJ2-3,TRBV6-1,CASSAVVGGPYTDTQYF,TGTGCCAGCAGTGCCGTGGTCGGGGGGCCATACACAGATACGCAGTATTTT
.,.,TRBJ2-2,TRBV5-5,CASSFVQIGTGELFF,TGTGCCAGCAGCTTCGTCCAAATAGGCACCGGGGAGCTGTTTTTT
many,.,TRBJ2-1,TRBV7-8,CASSLDFRSSYNEQFF,TGTGCCAGCAGCTTAGATTTTCGGAGCTCCTACAATGAGCAGTTCTTC
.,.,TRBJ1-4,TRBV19,CASSIQGPGEKLFF,TGTGCCAGTAGCATACAGGGTCCGGGTGAAAAACTGTTTTTT
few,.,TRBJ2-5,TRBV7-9,CASSAMGRQETQYF,TGTGCCAGCAGCGCGATGGGAAGACAAGAGACCCAGTACTTC
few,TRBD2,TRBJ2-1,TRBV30,CAWSPGGNKNEQFF,TGTGCCTGGAGCCCGGGAGGGAATAAAAATGAGCAGTTCTTC
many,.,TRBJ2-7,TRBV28,CASSPGQTPYEQYF,TGTGCCAGCAGTCCCGGACAGACCCCCTACGAGCAGTACTTC
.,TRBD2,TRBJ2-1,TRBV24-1,CATSGPGLSYNEQFF,TGTGCCACCAGTGGCCCGGGACTATCCTACAATGAGCAGTTCTTC
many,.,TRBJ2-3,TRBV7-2,CASSLDAFDYTQYF,TGTGCCAGCAGCTTAGATGCCTTTGACTATACGCAGTATTTT